Shown below are 18 T cell receptor beta chains from a single sample sequenced in a study of T cell repertoires in cytomegalovirus infection. TCRdb reanalysed the reads using MiXCR and keeps one entry per CDR3 protein. Of under 350,000 distinct CDR3 sequences in the sample, 9% to 9.5% were seen once. The material sequenced was PBMCs. The receptors were gathered from a human donor in good health (CMV status not recorded). Some clones in this sample may be carry-over from other donors' samples.

This clonotype was detected many times. The rearrangement uses TRBV7-2 and TRBJ2-1; 9 bases map to TRBD2. V trimming: 7 bases; J trimming: 4 bases; junction bases outside the gene matches: 14. The CDR3 consists of 17 residues. From germline, CDR1 is SGHTA and CDR2 FQGNSA. CDR3 DNA: TGTGCCAGCACCAAGGGGGGGAGCGGGGGGTGGTACAATGAGCAGTTCTTC. It yields the protein CASTKGGSGGWYNEQFF. Drawing the rest from reference TRBV7-2 and TRBJ2-1, the complete variable domain is GAGVSQSPSNKVTEKGKDVELRCDPISGHTALYWYRQSLGQGLEFLIYFQGNSAPDKSGLPSDRFSAERTGGSVSTLTIQRTQQEDSAVYLCASTKGGSGGWYNEQFFGPGTRLTVL.

This clonotype was counted ten times or more. V gene TRBV7-2 combines with J gene TRBJ1-6; D gene uncertain. With 3 bases removed from V and 9 bases from J, the gap between germline ends came to 15 bases. Germline CDR1 is SGHTA and CDR2 is FQGNSA. The CDR3 is 15 residues long. The CDR3 nucleotides are TGTGCCAGCAGCTTCGACTCGAGCCGAGGTTCACCCCTCCACTTT. This translates into CASSFDSSRGSPLHF.

Concerning this clonotype: A read error may explain this, as a much larger clone is one base away. CDR3: CDSSVRSPGPLHEQYF. The CDR3 DNA follows: TGTGACAGCAGCGTCCGTTCCCCGGGTCCTTTGCACGAGCAGTACTTC. This sequence joins TRBV7-9 and TRBJ2-7; D ambiguous. CDR1 is SEHNR and CDR2 is FQNEAQ in the germline V gene (reference sequence). This CDR3 contains 16 residues.

This chain connects TRBV11-2 to TRBJ2-3, with TRBD1 as a possible D gene (6 bases). CDR3 length: 14 residues. V was shortened by 5 bases and J by 4 bases, with 13 bases between the two germline ends. Germline lookup yields CDR1 SGHAT and CDR2 FQNNGV. The CDR3 is CASSLQGGSDTQYF. Written as DNA, the CDR3 is TGTGCCAGCAGCCTACAGGGTGGGTCAGATACGCAGTATTTT.

This clonotype turned up a few times. The chain employs TRBV7-9 and TRBJ2-5, with D tentatively TRBD2 (6 bases). CDR3 length: 15 residues. V lost 7 bases and J 4 bases, leaving 19 bases between the germline ends. Germline V gives CDR1 SEHNR, CDR2 FQNEAQ (reference sequence). The CDR3 DNA reads as TGTGCCAGCACCCCCGGGTCGGGAGTGGCAGAGACCCAGTACTTC. Protein product: CASTPGSGVAETQYF.

This clonotype was picked up many times. The chain joins TRBV2 to TRBJ2-1; D uncertain. CDR3 length equals 12 residues. CDR1 is SNHLY, CDR2 FYNNEI, per germline. V was pared by 7 bases and J by 0 bases, with 4 bases between. CDR3 protein: CASMASYNEQFF. The CDR3 DNA is TGTGCCAGCATGGCCTCCTACAATGAGCAGTTCTTC. The full variable domain, completed using reference TRBV2 and TRBJ2-1, is EPEVTQTPSHQVTQMGQEVILRCVPISNHLYFYWYRQILGQKVEFLVSFYNNEISEKSEIFDDQFSVERPDGSNFTLKIRSTKLEDSAMYFCASMASYNEQFFGPGTRLTVL.

At least ten counts were recorded for this clonotype. The J gene is TRBJ2-2, the V gene TRBV4-3, with D tentatively TRBD1 (5 bases). Germline-derived CDR1 and CDR2 are LGHNA and YSLEER. V was pared by 1 base and J by 4 bases, with 7 bases between. The CDR3 runs 14 residues. Written as DNA, the CDR3 is TGCGCCAGCAGCCAAGCCACAGGCACCGGGGAGCTGTTTTTT. Residues: CASSQATGTGELFF.

Concerning this clonotype itself: One junction end does not reproduce the germline sequence, and a read error may be involved. V usage is TRBV20-1 and J usage is TRBJ2-3; 15 positions agree with TRBD2. Germline assignment: CDR1 DFQATT and CDR2 SNEGSKA (reference sequence). The CDR3 contains 16 residues. CDR3: CGATGTSGRSTDTQYF. The DNA for the CDR3 is TGCGGTGCGACCGGGACTAGCGGGAGGTCTACAGATACGCAGTATTTT.

This clonotype has a handful of counts. The DNA for the CDR3 is TGCGCCAGCAGCCAATTCGTGGCGTGGGGCAAGCGGTCAGGGGAAAAACTGTTTTTT. This sequence encodes CASSQFVAWGKRSGEKLFF. This sequence joins TRBV4-1 and TRBJ1-4, with D possibly matching TRBD1 (5 bases). V lost 2 bases to trimming and J lost 8 bases, with 27 bases between them. The CDR3 runs to 19 residues. Germline CDR1 is MGHRA and CDR2 is YSYEKL.

The V gene is TRBV7-6, the J gene TRBJ2-3; 8 bases match TRBD1. The germline gives CDR1 SGHVS, CDR2 FNYEAQ. The CDR3 runs 16 residues. The V segment lost 2 bases and the J segment 5 bases; nucleotides outside the gene matches: 9. The CDR3 here is CASSLLATGAQDTQYF. CDR3 bases: TGTGCCAGCAGCTTATTGGCGACAGGGGCCCAAGATACGCAGTATTTT.

This clonotype has at least ten counts. V is TRBV7-9 and J is TRBJ2-1; TRBD1 matches at 8 bases. With V trimmed by 8 bases and J by 3 bases, 12 bases remained unmatched. The germline gives CDR1 SEHNR, CDR2 FQNEAQ (reference sequence). The CDR3 is 16 residues long. In nucleotides, the CDR3 is TGTGCCAGCGAAACCCCAGGGGGCGGACTCTACAATGAGCAGTTCTTC. The encoded protein is CASETPGGGLYNEQFF.

The J gene is TRBJ2-5, the V gene TRBV12-3 or TRBV12-4, with 7 bases aligning to TRBD2. J was trimmed by 5 bases and V by 2 bases; bases with no gene match: 5. The length of the CDR3 is 14 residues. CDR3 DNA sequence: TGTGCCAGCAGTTTAAACATGGGGGGGGAGACCCAGTACTTC. Protein product: CASSLNMGGETQYF.

The chain employs TRBV29-1 and TRBJ1-1; the D is unclear. CDR1 is SQVTM, CDR2 ANQGSEA, per germline. Trimming removed 3 bases at V and 5 bases at J, with 10 bases between. The length of the CDR3 is 12 residues. This CDR3 reads CSVDRQRTEAFF. The CDR3 DNA is TGCAGCGTTGACCGTCAGAGGACTGAAGCTTTCTTT.

This clonotype was counted many times. The J gene is TRBJ2-7, the V gene TRBV7-2, with TRBD1 as a possible D gene (6 bases). In germline, CDR1 is SGHTA, CDR2 FQGNSA. CDR3 length equals 13 residues. Trimming left V 5 bases short and J 6 bases short, with 14 bases between. CDR3 nucleotides: TGTGCCAGCAGCGTCCTACAGGGTGGCGAGCAGTACTTC. This sequence encodes CASSVLQGGEQYF.

This clonotype was counted ten times or more. The chain employs TRBV7-8 and TRBJ1-5; 11 bases map to TRBD1. The CDR3 is 15 amino acids. Germline assignment: CDR1 SGHVS and CDR2 FQNEAQ. The V gene end was trimmed by 1 base and the J gene end by 9 bases; junction bases not matched to a gene: 5. DNA of the CDR3: TGTGCCAGCAGCTTAGATGGGACAGGGGGACGGCCCCAGCATTTT. This translates into CASSLDGTGGRPQHF.

The V and J genes are TRBV6-2 or TRBV6-3 and TRBJ2-3; the match to TRBD2 covers 7 bases. The CDR3 contains 15 residues. J gave up 0 bases and V 6 bases, and 6 bases lay outside the gene matches. Germline assignment: CDR1 MNHEY and CDR2 SVGEGT. The CDR3 sequence: CASRGGRASTDTQYF. CDR3 nucleotides: TGTGCCAGCAGGGGCGGGAGAGCCAGCACAGATACGCAGTATTTT.

This clonotype was detected ten times or more. The chain joins TRBV7-2 to TRBJ2-7, with TRBD1 identical over 9 bases. Germline CDR1 and CDR2: SGHTA and FQGNSA. This CDR3 region has 13 residues. V shed 5 bases, J shed 5 bases, and the junction held 4 bases outside the gene matches. CDR3 in amino acids: CASSPQGAHEQYF. The CDR3 DNA is TGTGCCAGCAGCCCACAGGGGGCCCACGAGCAGTACTTC. Complete variable domain (other parts from reference TRBV7-2 and TRBJ2-7): GAGVSQSPSNKVTEKGKDVELRCDPISGHTALYWYRQSLGQGLEFLIYFQGNSAPDKSGLPSDRFSAERTGGSVSTLTIQRTQQEDSAVYLCASSPQGAHEQYFGPGTRLTVT.

This clonotype was counted at least ten times. The genes are TRBV7-2 and TRBJ1-6; 9 bases align to TRBD1. V lost 6 bases to trimming and J lost 3 bases; unmatched junction nucleotides: 3. Germline CDR1 and CDR2: SGHTA and FQGNSA. This CDR3 has 15 amino acids. In nucleotides, the CDR3 is TGTGCCAGCAGGGGACAGGGAAGCTATAATTCACCCCTCCACTTT. Protein: CASRGQGSYNSPLHF.